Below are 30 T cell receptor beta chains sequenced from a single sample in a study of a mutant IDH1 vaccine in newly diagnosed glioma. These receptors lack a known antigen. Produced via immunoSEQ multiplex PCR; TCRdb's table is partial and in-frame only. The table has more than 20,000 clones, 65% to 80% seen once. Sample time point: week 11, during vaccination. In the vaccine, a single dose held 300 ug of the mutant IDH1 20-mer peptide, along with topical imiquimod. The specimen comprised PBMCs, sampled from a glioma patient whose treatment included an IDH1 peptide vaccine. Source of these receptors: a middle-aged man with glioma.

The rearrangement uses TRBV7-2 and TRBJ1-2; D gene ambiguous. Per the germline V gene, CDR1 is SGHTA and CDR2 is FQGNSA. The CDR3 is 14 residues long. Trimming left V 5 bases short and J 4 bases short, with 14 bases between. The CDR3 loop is CASSPFDTVYGYTF. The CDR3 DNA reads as TGTGCCAGCAGCCCTTTCGACACGGTCTATGGCTACACCTTC.

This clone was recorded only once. For the CDR3, the DNA is TGTGCCAGCAGTGACAGGTTAGCCCCCTACGAGCAGTACGTC. Translating it yields CASSDRLAPYEQYV. The gene calls are TRBV6-1 and TRBJ2-7; D remains ambiguous. The germline V gene encodes CDR1 MNHNS and CDR2 SASEGT. The V end was cut by 3 bases, the J end by 2 bases, with 11 bases between. The CDR3 is made up of 14 amino acids.

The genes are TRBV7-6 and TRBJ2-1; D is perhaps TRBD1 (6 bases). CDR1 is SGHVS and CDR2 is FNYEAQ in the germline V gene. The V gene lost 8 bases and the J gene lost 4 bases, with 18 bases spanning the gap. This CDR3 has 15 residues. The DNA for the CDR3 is TGTGCCAGCGCCTCTTGGCAGGGGAGATACAATGAGCAGTTCTTC. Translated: CASASWQGRYNEQFF.

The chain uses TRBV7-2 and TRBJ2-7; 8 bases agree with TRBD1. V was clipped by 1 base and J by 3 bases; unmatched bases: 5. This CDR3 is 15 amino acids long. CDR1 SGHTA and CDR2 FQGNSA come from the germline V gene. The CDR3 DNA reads TGTGCCAGCAGCTTAGATAATACAGGGGGCTACGAGCAGTACGTC. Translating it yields CASSLDNTGGYEQYV.

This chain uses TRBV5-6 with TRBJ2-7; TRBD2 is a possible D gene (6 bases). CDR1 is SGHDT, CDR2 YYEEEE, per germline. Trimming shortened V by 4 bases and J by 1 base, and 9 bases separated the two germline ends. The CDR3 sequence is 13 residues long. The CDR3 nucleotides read TGTGCCAGCAGCACACTAGCTTCCTACGAGCAGTACTTC. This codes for CASSTLASYEQYF.

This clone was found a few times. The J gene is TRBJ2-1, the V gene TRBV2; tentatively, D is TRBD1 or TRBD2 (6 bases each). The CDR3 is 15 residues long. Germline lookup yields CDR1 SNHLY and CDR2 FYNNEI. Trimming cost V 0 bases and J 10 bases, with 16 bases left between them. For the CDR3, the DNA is TGTGCCAGCAGTGAAGCTCCAAACAGGGCGGGAGAGCAGTTCTTC. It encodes CASSEAPNRAGEQFF.

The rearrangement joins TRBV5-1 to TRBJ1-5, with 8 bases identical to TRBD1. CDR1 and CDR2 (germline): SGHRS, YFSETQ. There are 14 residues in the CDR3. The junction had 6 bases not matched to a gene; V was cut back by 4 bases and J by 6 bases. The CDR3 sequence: CASSLGQGSQPQHF. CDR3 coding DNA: TGCGCCAGCAGCCTAGGACAGGGTAGTCAGCCCCAGCATTTT. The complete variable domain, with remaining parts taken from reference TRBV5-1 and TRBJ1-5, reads KAGVTQTPRYLIKTRGQQVTLSCSPISGHRSVSWYQQTPGQGLQFLFEYFSETQRNKGNFPGRFSGRQFSNSRSEMNVSTLELGDSALYLCASSLGQGSQPQHFGDGTRLSIL.

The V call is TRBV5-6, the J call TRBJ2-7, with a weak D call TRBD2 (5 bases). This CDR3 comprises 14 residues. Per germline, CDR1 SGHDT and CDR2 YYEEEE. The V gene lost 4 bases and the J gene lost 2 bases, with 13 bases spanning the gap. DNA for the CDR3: TGTGCCAGCAGCCGTACCCTGGGAGCCTACGAGCAGTACTTC. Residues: CASSRTLGAYEQYF.

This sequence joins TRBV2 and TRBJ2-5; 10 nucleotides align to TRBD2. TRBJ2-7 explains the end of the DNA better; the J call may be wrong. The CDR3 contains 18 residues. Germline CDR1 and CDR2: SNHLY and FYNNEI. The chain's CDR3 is CASSDLELAGTSSYEQYF. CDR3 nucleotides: TGTGCCAGCAGTGATTTGGAACTAGCGGGGACCTCTTCCTACGAGCAGTACTTC.

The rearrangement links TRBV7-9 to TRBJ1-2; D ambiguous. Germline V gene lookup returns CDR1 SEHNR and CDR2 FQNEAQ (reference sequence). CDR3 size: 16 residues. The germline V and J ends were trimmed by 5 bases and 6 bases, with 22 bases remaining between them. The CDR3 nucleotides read TGTGCCAGCAGCCCCATCCTTAAGGCGTTAAATCATGGCTACACCTTC. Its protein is CASSPILKALNHGYTF. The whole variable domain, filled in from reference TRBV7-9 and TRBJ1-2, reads DTGVSQNPRHKITKRGQNVTFRCDPISEHNRLYWYRQTLGQGPEFLTYFQNEAQLEKSRLLSDRFSAERPKGSFSTLEIQRTEQGDSAMYLCASSPILKALNHGYTFGSGTRLTVV.

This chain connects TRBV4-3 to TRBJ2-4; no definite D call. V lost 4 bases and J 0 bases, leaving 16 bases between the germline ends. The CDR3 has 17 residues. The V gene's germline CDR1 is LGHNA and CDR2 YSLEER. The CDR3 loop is CASSRETPGLAKNIQYF. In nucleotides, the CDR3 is TGCGCCAGCAGCCGAGAGACTCCGGGTCTAGCCAAAAACATTCAGTACTTC.

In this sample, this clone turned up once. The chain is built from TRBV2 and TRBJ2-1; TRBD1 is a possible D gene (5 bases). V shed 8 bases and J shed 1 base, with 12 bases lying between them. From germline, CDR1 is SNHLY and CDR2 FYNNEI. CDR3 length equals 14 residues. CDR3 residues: CASEGAQSYNEQFF. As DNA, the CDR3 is TGTGCCAGCGAAGGGGCTCAATCCTACAATGAGCAGTTCTTC.

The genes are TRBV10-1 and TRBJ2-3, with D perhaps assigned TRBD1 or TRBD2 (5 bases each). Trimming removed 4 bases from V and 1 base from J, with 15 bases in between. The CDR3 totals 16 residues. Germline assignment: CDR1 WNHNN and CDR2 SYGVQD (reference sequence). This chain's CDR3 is CASSVSGTLGTDTQYF. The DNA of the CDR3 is TGCGCCAGCAGTGTATCAGGGACCCTCGGCACAGATACGCAGTATTTT.

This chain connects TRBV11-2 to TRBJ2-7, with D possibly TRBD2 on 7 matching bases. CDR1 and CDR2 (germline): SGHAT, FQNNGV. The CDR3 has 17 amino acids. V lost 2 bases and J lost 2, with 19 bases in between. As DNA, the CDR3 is TGTGCCAGCAGCTTATCCGGGGGGCAGGCTTTAACCTACGAGCAGTACTTC. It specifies CASSLSGGQALTYEQYF.

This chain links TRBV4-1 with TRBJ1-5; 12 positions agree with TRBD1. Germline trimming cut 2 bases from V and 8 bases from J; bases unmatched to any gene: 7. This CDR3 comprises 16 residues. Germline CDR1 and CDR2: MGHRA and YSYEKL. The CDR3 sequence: CASSQSGTGGAEPQHF. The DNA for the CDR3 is TGCGCCAGCAGCCAATCCGGGACAGGGGGCGCGGAGCCCCAGCATTTT.

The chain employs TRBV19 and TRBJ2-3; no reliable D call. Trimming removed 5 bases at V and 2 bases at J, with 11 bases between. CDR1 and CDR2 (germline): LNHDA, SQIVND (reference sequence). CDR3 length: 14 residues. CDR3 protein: CASSSGSSTDTQYF. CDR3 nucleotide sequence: TGTGCCAGTAGTTCCGGTTCTTCCACAGATACGCAGTATTTT.

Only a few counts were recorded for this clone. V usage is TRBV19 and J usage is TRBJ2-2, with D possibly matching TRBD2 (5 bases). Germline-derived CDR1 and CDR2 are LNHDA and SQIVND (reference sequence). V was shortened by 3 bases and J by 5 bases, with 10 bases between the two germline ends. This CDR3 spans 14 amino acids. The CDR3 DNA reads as TGTGCCAGTAGTATTCGAGCGGTAACCGGGGAGCTGTTTTTT. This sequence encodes CASSIRAVTGELFF.

DNA for the CDR3: TGTGCCACCAGCAGGACCGGACTAGCGCCTCACAATGAGCAGTTCTTC. Amino acids: CATSRTGLAPHNEQFF. This chain links TRBV15 with TRBJ2-1; 9 bases line up with TRBD2. Germline CDR1 and CDR2: LNHNV and YYDKDF (reference sequence). The CDR3 consists of 16 residues. The V and J ends lost 3 bases and 5 bases, in that order; junction bases with no gene match: 8.

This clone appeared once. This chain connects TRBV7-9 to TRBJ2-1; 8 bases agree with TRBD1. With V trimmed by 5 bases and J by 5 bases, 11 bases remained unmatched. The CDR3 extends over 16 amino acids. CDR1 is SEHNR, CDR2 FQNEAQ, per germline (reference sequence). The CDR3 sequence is CASSDNLGQGDNEQFF. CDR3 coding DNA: TGTGCCAGCAGCGACAATCTTGGACAGGGCGACAATGAGCAGTTCTTC.

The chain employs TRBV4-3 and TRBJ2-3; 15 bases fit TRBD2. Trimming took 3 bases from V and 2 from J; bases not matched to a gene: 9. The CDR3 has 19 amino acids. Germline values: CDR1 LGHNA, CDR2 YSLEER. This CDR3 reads CASSHRGGLAGGHTDTQYF. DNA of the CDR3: TGCGCCAGCAGCCACCGAGGGGGACTAGCGGGAGGCCACACAGATACGCAGTATTTT.

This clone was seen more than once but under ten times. Here the CDR3 DNA reads TGTGCCAGCTCACCACGAGAGACAGGGGGAACTAACTATGGCTACACCTTC. It yields the protein CASSPRETGGTNYGYTF. The chain combines TRBV18 with TRBJ1-2, with 9 bases matching TRBD1. V lost 1 base, J lost 0 bases, and 6 bases stayed unmatched. The CDR3 contains 17 residues. From germline, CDR1 is KGHSH and CDR2 LQKENI.

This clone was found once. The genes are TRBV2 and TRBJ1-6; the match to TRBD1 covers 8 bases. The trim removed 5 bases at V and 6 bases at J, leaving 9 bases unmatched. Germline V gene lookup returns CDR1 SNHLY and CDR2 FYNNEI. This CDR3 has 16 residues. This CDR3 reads CASSQYRTGTNSPLHF. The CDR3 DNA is TGTGCCAGCAGTCAATACCGGACAGGGACTAATTCACCCCTCCACTTT.

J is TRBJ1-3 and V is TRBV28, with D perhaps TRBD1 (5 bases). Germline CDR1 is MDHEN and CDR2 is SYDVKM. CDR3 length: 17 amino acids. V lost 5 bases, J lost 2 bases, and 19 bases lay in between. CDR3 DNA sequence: TGTGCCAGCAGTGGGGGAGCGGGAGACGAGGCTGGAAACACCATATATTTT. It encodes CASSGGAGDEAGNTIYF.

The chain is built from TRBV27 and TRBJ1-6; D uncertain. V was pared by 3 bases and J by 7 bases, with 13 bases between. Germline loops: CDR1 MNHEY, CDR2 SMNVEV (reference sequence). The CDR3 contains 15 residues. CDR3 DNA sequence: TGTGCCAGCAGTTTGAGGCCACCATGGAATTCACCCCTCCACTTT. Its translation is CASSLRPPWNSPLHF.

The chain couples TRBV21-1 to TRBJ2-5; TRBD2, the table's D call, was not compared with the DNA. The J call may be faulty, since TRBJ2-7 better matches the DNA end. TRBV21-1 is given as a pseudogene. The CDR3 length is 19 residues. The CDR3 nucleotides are TGTGCCAGCAGCAAAGTGGAGTTTTTTGTACTAGCGTCTACCTACGAGCAGTACTTC. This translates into CASSKVEFFVLASTYEQYF.

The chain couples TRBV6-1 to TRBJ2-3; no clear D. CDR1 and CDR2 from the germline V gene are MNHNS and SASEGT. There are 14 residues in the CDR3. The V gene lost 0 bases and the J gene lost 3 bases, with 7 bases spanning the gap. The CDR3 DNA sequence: TGTGCCAGCAGTGAAGCGCTGGGGACAGATACGCAGTATTTT. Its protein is CASSEALGTDTQYF.

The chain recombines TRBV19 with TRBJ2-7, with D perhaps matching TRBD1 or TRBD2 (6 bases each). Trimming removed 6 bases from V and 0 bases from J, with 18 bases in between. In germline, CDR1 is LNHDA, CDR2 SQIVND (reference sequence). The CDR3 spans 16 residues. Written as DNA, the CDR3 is TGTGCCAGTAGGGGAATAGGGGGGTCGTCCTCCTACGAGCAGTACTTC. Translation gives CASRGIGGSSSYEQYF.

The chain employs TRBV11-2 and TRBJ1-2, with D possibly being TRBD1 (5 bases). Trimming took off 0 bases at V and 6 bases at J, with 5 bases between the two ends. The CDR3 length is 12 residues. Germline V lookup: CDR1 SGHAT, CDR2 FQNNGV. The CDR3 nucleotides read TGTGCCAGCAGCTTAGAAGGGGATGGCTACACCTTC. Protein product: CASSLEGDGYTF. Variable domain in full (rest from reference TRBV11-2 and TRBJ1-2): EAGVAQSPRYKIIEKRQSVAFWCNPISGHATLYWYQQILGQGPKLLIQFQNNGVVDDSQLPKDRFSAERLKGVDSTLKIQPAKLEDSAVYLCASSLEGDGYTFGSGTRLTVV.

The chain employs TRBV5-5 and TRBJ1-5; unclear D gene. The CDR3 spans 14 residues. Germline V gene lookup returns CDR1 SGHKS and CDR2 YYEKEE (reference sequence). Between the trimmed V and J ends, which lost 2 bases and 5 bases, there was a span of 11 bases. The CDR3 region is CASSFGPEDQPQHF. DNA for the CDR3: TGTGCCAGCAGCTTCGGCCCGGAAGATCAGCCCCAGCATTTT. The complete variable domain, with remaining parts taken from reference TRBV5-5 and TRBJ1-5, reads DAGVTQSPTHLIKTRGQQVTLRCSPISGHKSVSWYQQVLGQGPQFIFQYYEKEERGRGNFPDRFSARQFPNYSSELNVNALLLGDSALYLCASSFGPEDQPQHFGDGTRLSIL.

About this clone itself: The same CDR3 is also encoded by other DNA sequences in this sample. CDR3 DNA: TGTGCCAGCAGCCCCCGGGGGCCCTACGAGCAGTACTTC. Protein product: CASSPRGPYEQYF. J is TRBJ2-7 and V is TRBV7-9, with D perhaps TRBD1 or TRBD2 (6 bases each). V gave up 5 bases and J gave up 2 bases, with 10 bases separating them. Germline V gene data show CDR1 as SEHNR and CDR2 as FQNEAQ (reference sequence). The CDR3 covers 13 residues.